The subject of this entry is one T cell receptor beta chain. CDR3 length: 15 residues. Trimming pared 5 bases from V and 4 bases from J, leaving 17 bases between. Germline CDR1 is SGHVS and CDR2 is FQNEAQ. Combining a sample-barcoded 5' primer with a J-beta primer mix, a second PCR ran for roughly 6 to 12 cycles. In TCRdb, the 5' RACE reads were re-called with MiXCR into one record per CDR3 protein. The table records around 750,000 distinct CDR3 sequences, 53% of them present only once. These data come from a study of blood T cells in healthy people across ages. The chain combines TRBV7-8 with TRBJ1-2; D may be TRBD1 (5 bases). The TCR comes from a man older than 75 in good health. Sequenced: blood. CDR3 in DNA: TGTGCCAGCAGCCCCGCCGCCTGGGGGATCTATGGCTACACCTTC. As protein: CASSPAAWGIYGYTF. Complete variable domain (other parts from reference TRBV7-8 and TRBJ1-2): GAGVSQSPRYKVAKRGQDVALRCDPISGHVSLFWYQQALGQGPEFLTYFQNEAQLDKSGLPSDRFFAERPEGSVSTLKIQRTQQEDSAVYLCASSPAAWGIYGYTFGSGTRLTVV.